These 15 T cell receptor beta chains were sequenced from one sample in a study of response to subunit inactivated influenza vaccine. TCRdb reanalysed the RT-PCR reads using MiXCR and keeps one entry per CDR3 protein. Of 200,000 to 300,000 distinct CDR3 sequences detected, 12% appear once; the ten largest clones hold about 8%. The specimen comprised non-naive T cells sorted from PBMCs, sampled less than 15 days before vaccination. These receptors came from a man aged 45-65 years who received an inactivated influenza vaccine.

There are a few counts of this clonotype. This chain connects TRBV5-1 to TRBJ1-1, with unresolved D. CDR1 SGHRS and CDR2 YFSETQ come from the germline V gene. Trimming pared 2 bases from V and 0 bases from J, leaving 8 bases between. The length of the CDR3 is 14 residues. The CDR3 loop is CASSLATLNTEAFF. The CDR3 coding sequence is TGCGCCAGCAGCTTAGCTACACTGAACACTGAAGCTTTCTTT.

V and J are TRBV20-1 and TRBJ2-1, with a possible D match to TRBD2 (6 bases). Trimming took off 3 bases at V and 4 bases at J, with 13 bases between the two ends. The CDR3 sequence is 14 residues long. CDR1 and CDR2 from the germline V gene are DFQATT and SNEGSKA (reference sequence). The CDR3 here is CSASFSGLYNEQFF. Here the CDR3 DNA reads TGCAGTGCTAGTTTCAGCGGGCTATACAATGAGCAGTTCTTC.

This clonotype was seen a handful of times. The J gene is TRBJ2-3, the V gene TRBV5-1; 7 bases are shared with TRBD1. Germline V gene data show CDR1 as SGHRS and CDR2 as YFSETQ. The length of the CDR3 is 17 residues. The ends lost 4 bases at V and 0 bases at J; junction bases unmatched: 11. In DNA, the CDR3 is TGCGCCAGCAGCATCTTCTCAGGGGGAGCTAGCACAGATACGCAGTATTTT. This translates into CASSIFSGGASTDTQYF. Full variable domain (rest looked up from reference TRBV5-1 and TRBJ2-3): KAGVTQTPRYLIKTRGQQVTLSCSPISGHRSVSWYQQTPGQGLQFLFEYFSETQRNKGNFPGRFSGRQFSNSRSEMNVSTLELGDSALYLCASSIFSGGASTDTQYFGPGTRLTVL.

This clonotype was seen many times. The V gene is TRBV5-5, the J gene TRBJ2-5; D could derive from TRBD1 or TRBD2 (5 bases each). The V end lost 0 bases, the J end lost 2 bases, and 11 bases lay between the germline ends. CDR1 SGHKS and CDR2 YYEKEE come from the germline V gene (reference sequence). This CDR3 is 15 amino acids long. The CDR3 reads CASSLGEGRQETQYF. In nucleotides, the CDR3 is TGTGCCAGCAGCTTGGGAGAGGGGCGGCAAGAGACCCAGTACTTC.

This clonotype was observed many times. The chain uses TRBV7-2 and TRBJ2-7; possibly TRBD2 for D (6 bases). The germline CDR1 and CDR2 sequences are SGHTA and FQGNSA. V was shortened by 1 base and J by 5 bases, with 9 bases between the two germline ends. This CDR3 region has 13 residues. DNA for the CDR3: TGTGCCAGCAGCTTAGGGCGCGGGAACGAGCAGTACTTC. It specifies CASSLGRGNEQYF.

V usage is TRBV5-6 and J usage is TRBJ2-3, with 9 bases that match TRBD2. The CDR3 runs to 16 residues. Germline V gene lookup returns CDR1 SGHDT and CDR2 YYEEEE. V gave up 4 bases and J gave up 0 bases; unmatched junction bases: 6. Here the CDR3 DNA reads TGTGCCAGCAGCAAGGGACTAGCTCTTAGCACAGATACGCAGTATTTT. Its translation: CASSKGLALSTDTQYF.

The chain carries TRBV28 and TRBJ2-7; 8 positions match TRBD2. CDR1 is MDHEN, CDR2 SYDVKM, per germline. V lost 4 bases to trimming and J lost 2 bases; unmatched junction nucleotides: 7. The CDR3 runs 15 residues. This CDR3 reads CASSSLAGGTYEQYF. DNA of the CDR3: TGTGCCAGCAGTTCCCTAGCGGGTGGGACCTACGAGCAGTACTTC.

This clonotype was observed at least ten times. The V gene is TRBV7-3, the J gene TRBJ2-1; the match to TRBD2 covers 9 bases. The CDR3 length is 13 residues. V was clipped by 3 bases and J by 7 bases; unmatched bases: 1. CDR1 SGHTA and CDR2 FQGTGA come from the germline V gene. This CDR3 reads CASSLGLANEQFF. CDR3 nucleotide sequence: TGTGCCAGCAGCTTGGGACTAGCAAATGAGCAGTTCTTC.

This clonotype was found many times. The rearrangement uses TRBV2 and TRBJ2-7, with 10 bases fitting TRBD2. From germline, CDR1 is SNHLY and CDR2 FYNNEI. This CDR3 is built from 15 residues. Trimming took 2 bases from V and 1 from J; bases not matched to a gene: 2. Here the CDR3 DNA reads TGTGCCAGCAGTGAACTAGCGGGAGTATCCTACGAGCAGTACTTC. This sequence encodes CASSELAGVSYEQYF.

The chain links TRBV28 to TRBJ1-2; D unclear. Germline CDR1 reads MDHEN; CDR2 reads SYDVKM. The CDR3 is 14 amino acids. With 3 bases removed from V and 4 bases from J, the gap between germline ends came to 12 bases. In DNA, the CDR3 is TGTGCCAGCAGTTTTCCGCAGAACTCCTATGGCTACACCTTC. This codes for CASSFPQNSYGYTF.

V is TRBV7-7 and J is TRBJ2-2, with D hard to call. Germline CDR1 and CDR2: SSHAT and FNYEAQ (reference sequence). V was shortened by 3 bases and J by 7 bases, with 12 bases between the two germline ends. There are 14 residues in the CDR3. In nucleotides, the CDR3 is TGTGCCAGCAGCTTCGGTGGCTCTGGCGGGGAGCTGTTTTTT. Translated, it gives CASSFGGSGGELFF.

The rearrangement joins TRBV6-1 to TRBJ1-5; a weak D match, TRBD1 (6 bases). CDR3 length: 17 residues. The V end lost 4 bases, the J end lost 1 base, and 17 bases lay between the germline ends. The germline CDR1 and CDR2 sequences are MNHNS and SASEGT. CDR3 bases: TGTGCCAGCAGTGTAGACACAGGGTGGGGAAGCAATCAGCCCCAGCATTTT. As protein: CASSVDTGWGSNQPQHF.

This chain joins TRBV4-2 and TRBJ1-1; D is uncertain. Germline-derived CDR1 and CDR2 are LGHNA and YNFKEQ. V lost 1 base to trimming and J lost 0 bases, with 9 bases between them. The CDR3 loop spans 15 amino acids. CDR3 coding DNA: TGTGCCAGCAGCCAAGTTCCAGGAATGAACACTGAAGCTTTCTTT. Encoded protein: CASSQVPGMNTEAFF.

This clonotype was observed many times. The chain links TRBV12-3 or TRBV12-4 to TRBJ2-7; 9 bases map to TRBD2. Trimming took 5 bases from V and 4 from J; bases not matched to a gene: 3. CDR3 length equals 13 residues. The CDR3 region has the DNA TGTGCCAGCAGTCCGCGGGGGGGATACGAGCAGTACTTC. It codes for CASSPRGGYEQYF.

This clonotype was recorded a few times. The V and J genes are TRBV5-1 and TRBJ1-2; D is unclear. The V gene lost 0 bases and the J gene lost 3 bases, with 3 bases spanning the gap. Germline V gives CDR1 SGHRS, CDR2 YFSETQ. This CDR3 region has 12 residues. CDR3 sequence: CASSLDYYGYTF. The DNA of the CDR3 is TGCGCCAGCAGCTTGGACTACTATGGCTACACCTTC.